This T cell receptor beta chain was captured by sequencing in a study of technical replicates of blood from several donors. Clones were sequenced by immunoSEQ multiplex PCR, and TCRdb holds only the in-frame ones, with some missing. The sample lists more than 65,000 clones; around 96% were seen once. The ends lost 6 bases at V and 4 bases at J; junction bases unmatched: 10. Per germline, CDR1 SGHTA and CDR2 FQGNSA. CDR3 length: 15 amino acids. This sequence originates from a human donor in good health. The sequencing input was T cells isolated from PBMCs. The V call is TRBV7-2, the J call TRBJ2-7; 9 bases are a match to TRBD1. The CDR3 spells CASSWTGTGQYEQYF. The CDR3 DNA is TGTGCCAGCAGTTGGACCGGGACAGGGCAATACGAGCAGTACTTC.